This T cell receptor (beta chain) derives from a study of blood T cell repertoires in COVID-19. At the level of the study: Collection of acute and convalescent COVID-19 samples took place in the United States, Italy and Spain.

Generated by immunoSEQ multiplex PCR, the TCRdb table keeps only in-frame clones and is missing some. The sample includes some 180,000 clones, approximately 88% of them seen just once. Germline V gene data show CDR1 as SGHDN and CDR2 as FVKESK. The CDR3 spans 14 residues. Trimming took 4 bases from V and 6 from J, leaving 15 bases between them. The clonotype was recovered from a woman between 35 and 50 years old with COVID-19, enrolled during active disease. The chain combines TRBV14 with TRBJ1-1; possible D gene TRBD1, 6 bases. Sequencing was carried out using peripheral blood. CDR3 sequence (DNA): TGTGCCAGCAGCCTTACAGGGTTAGACGCTGAAGCTTTCTTT. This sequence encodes CASSLTGLDAEAFF.